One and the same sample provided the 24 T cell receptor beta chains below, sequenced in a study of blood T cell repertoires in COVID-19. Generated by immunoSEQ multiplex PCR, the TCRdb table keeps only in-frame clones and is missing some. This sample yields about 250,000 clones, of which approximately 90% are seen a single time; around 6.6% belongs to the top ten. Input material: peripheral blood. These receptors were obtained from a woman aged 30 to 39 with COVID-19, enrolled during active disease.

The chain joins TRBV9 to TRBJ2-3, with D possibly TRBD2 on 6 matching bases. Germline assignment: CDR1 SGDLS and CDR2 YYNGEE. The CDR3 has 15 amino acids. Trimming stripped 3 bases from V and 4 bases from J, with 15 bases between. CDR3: CASSASRGMADTQYF. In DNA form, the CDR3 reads TGTGCCAGCAGCGCCTCCCGGGGGATGGCAGATACGCAGTATTTT.

The CDR3, as DNA: TGTGCCAGCAGCCAAGTGACAACGAACACCGGGGAGCTGTTTTTT. Translated, it gives CASSQVTTNTGELFF. The chain combines TRBV3-1 (or the pseudogene TRBV3-2) with TRBJ2-2; D is undetermined. V was shortened by 1 base and J by 0 bases, with 6 bases between the two germline ends. The CDR3 runs 15 residues. Germline CDR1 and CDR2: LGHDT and YNNKEL (reference sequence).

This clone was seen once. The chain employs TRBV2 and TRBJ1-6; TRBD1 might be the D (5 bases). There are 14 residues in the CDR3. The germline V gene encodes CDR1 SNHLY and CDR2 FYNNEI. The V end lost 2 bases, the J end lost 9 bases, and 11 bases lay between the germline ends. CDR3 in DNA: TGTGCCAGCAGTGAACAGGGAAGTAGTTCACCCCTCCACTTT. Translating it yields CASSEQGSSSPLHF.

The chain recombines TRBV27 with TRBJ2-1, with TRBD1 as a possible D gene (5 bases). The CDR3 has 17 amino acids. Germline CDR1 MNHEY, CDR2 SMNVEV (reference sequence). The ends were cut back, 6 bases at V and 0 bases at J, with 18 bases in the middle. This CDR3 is CASRPRPTANSYNEQFF. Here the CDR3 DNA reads TGTGCCAGCAGACCCCGACCGACAGCGAACTCCTACAATGAGCAGTTCTTC.

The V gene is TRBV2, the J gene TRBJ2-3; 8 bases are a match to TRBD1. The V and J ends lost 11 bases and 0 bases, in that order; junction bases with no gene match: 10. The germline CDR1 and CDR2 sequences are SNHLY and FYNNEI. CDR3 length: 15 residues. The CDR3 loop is CADGGRTGSTDTQYF. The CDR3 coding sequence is TGTGCCGATGGGGGGAGGACAGGGAGCACAGATACGCAGTATTTT.

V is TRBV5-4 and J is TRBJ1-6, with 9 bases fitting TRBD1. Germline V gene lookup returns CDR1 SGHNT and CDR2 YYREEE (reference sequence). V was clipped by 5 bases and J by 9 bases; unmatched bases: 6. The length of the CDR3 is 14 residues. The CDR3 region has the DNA TGTGCCAGCAGTTCGGGACAGGGAGTTTCACCCCTCCACTTT. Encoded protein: CASSSGQGVSPLHF.

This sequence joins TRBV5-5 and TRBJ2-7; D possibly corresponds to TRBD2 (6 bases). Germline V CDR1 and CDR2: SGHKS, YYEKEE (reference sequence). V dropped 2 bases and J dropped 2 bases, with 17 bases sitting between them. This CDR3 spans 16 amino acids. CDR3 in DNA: TGTGCCAGCAGCTTCCTCGCGGGGCGCGATGCCTACGAGCAGTACGTC. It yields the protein CASSFLAGRDAYEQYV.

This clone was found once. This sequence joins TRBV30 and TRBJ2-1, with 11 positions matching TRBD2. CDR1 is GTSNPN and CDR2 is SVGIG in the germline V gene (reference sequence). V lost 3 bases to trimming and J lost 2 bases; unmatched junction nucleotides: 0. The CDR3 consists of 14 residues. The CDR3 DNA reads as TGTGCCTGGAGACTAGCGGGAGCCTACAATGAGCAGTTCTTC. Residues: CAWRLAGAYNEQFF.

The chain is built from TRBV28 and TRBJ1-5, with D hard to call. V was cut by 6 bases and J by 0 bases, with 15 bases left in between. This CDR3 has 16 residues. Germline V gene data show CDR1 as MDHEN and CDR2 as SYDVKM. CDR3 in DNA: TGTGCCAGCAGCCCAGCCGGGGTAGGTAGCAATCAGCCCCAGCATTTT. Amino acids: CASSPAGVGSNQPQHF.

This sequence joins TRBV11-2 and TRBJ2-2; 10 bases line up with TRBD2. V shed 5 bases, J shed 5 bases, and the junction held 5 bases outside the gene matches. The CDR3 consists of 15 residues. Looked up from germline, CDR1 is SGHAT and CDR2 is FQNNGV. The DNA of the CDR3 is TGTGCCAGCAGCCCCCGGACTAGCGGAACCGGGGAGCTGTTTTTT. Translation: CASSPRTSGTGELFF.

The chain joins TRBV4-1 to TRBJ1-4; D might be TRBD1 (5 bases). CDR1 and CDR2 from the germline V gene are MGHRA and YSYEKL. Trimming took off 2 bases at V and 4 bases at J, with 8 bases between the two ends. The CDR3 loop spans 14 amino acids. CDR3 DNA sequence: TGCGCCAGCAGCCAACAGGGATATAATGAAAAACTGTTTTTT. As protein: CASSQQGYNEKLFF.

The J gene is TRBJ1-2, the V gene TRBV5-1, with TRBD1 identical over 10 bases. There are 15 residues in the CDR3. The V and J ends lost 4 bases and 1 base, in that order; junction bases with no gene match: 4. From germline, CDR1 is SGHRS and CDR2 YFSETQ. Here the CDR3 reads CASSRGTGDNYGYTF. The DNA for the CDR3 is TGCGCCAGCAGCCGGGGGACAGGGGATAACTATGGCTACACCTTC.

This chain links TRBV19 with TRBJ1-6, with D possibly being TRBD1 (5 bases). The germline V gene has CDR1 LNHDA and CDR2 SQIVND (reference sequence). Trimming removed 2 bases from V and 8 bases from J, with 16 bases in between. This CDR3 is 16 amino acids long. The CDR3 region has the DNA TGTGCCAGTAGTATAAACCGCCTCAGGGTCGATTCACCCCTCCACTTT. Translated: CASSINRLRVDSPLHF.

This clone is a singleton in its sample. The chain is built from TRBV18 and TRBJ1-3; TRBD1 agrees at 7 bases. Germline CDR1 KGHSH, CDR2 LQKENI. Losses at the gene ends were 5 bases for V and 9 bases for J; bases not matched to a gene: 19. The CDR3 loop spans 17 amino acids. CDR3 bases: TGTGCCAGCTCAACCCTCGTCTACAGGGGAGCTGGGGGCACCATATATTTT. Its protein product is CASSTLVYRGAGGTIYF.

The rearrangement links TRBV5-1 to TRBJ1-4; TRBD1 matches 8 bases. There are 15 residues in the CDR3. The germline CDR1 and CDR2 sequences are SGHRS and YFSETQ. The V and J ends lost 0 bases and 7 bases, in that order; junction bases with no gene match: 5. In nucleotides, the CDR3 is TGCGCCAGCAGCTTGGCGGGACAGGAGGGTGAAAAACTGTTTTTT. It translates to CASSLAGQEGEKLFF.

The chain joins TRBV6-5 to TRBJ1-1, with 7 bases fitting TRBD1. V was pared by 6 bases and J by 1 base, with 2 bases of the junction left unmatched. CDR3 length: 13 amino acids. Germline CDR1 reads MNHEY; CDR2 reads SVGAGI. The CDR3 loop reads CASRQGQNTEAFF. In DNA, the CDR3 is TGTGCCAGCAGACAGGGGCAGAACACTGAAGCTTTCTTT.

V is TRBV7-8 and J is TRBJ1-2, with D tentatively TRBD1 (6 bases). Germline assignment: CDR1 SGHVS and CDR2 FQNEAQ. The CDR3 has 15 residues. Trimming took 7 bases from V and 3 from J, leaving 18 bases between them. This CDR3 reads CASTPVAGADYGYTF. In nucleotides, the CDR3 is TGTGCCAGCACCCCGGTGGCGGGGGCGGACTATGGCTACACCTTC.

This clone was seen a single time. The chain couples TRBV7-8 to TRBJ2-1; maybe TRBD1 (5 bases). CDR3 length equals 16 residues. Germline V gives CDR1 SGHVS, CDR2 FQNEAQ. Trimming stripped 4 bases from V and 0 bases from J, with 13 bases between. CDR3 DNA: TGTGCCAGCAGCTCCCACGGTAGGGGCTCCTACAATGAGCAGTTCTTC. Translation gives CASSSHGRGSYNEQFF.

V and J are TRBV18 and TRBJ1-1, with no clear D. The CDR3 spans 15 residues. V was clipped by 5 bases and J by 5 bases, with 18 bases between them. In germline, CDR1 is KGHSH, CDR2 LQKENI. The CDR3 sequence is CASSARILSQTEAFF. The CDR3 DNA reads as TGTGCCAGCTCAGCTAGGATTCTCTCCCAAACTGAAGCTTTCTTT.

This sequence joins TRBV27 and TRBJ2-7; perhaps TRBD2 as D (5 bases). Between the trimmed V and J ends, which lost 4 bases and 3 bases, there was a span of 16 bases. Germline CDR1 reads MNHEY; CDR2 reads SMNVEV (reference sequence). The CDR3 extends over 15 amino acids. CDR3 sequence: CASSSPGSGLYEQYF. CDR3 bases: TGTGCCAGCAGTTCCCCCGGGTCAGGACTCTACGAGCAGTACTTC.

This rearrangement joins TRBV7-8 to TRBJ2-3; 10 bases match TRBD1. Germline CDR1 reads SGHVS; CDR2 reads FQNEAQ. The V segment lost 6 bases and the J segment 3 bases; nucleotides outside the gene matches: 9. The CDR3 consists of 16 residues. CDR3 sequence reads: CASRPRRDRGTDTQYF. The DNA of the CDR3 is TGTGCCAGCAGACCCAGGAGGGACAGGGGAACAGATACGCAGTATTTT.

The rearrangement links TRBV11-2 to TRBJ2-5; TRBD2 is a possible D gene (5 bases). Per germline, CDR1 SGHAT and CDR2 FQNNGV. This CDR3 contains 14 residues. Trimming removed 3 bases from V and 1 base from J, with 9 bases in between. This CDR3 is CASSLGSAQETQYF. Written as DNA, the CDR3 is TGTGCCAGCAGCTTGGGTAGCGCCCAAGAGACCCAGTACTTC.

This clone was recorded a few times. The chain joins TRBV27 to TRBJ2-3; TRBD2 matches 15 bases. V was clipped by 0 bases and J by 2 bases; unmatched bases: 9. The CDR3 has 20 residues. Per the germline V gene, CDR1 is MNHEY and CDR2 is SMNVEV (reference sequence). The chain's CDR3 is CASSLSGTSGRPGVTDTQYF. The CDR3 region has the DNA TGTGCCAGCAGTTTATCTGGGACTAGCGGGAGGCCGGGGGTCACAGATACGCAGTATTTT.

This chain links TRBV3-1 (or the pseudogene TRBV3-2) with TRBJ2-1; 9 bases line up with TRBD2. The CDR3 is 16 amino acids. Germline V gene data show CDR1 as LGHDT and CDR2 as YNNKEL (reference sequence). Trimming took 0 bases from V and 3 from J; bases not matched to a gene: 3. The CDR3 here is CASSQDLAGYYNEQFF. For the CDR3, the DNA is TGTGCCAGCAGCCAAGATCTAGCGGGGTACTACAATGAGCAGTTCTTC.